This is a list of T cell receptor beta chains from one sample in a study of blood T cell repertoires in COVID-19. The protocol was immunoSEQ multiplex PCR, while the TCRdb copy is restricted to in-frame clones and leaves out a portion. The data hold 100,000 or so clones, with around 89% observed a single time. Material: peripheral blood. The receptors derive from a human donor with acute or convalescent COVID-19. The donor label of this sample is uncertain. The CDR3 runs from the conserved cysteine through the conserved F or W. The D gene is left open where the match is weak. A row's size may be missing; if present it is once, few, many or a size class.

TRBJ1-2	TRBV3-1/TRBV3-2	NA	NA	CASSPTGNYGYTF	TGTGCCAGCAGCCCAACAGGGAACTATGGCTACACCTTC
TRBJ1-6	TRBV6-1	once	TRBD1	CASSGGQQSTLHF	TGTGCCAGCAGTGGGGGACAGCAATCAACCCTCCACTTT
TRBJ1-2	TRBV5-1	NA	TRBD1	CASSLFQGADYGYTF	TGCGCCAGCAGCTTGTTTCAGGGGGCGGACTATGGCTACACCTTC
TRBJ1-3	TRBV6-5	NA	NA	CASSSRRSHSGNTIYF	TGTGCCAGCAGTTCTAGACGGAGCCACTCTGGAAACACCATATATTTT
TRBJ1-2	TRBV30	NA	TRBD1	CAWKPAGGHGYTF	TGTGCCTGGAAGCCGGCAGGGGGCCATGGCTACACCTTC
TRBJ1-5	TRBV19	NA	NA	CASNRAGQPQHF	TGTGCCAGTAACAGGGCGGGTCAGCCCCAGCATTTT
TRBJ2-2	TRBV5-1	NA	TRBD1	CASGQGATGELFF	TGCGCCAGTGGACAGGGGGCCACCGGGGAGCTGTTTTTT
TRBJ2-5	TRBV6-5	NA	TRBD2	CASSPSGGARETQYF	TGTGCCAGCTCCCCGAGCGGGGGGGCTCGGGAGACCCAGTACTTC
TRBJ2-1	TRBV3-1/TRBV3-2	NA	NA	CASSHLSRSPNEQFF	TGTGCCAGCAGCCATCTTAGTAGATCCCCCAATGAGCAGTTCTTC
TRBJ2-3	TRBV28	NA	NA	CASTSSYYTDTQYF	TGTGCCAGCACCTCCAGCTACTACACAGATACGCAGTATTTT
TRBJ2-3	TRBV5-6	once	TRBD2	CASSSGTSGRSTDTQYF	TGTGCCAGCAGCTCGGGGACTAGCGGGAGAAGCACAGATACGCAGTATTTT
TRBJ1-4	TRBV6-5	NA	NA	CASSSGGAGNEKLFF	TGTGCCAGCAGTTCTGGAGGGGCAGGGAATGAAAAACTGTTTTTT
TRBJ2-2	TRBV5-1	few	NA	CASSLRQGDIGELFF	TGCGCCAGCAGCTTACGGCAGGGCGATATCGGGGAGCTGTTTTTT
TRBJ1-5	TRBV19	NA	NA	CASSIAPLNQPQHF	TGTGCCAGTAGTATAGCCCCTCTCAATCAGCCCCAGCATTTT
TRBJ2-1	TRBV4-1	NA	NA	CASSPSKSSYNEQFF	TGCGCCAGCAGCCCCTCTAAGAGCTCCTACAATGAGCAGTTCTTC
TRBJ1-1	TRBV19	NA	NA	CASSIALGGPTEAFF	TGTGCCAGTAGTATCGCTTTGGGGGGGCCCACTGAAGCTTTCTTT
TRBJ2-3	TRBV3-1/TRBV3-2	NA	TRBD2	CASSLMLGLAGEPTDTQYF	TGTGCCAGCAGCCTCATGCTAGGACTAGCGGGAGAACCCACAGATACGCAGTATTTT
TRBJ2-7	TRBV5-1	NA	NA	CASREASSYEQYF	TGCGCCAGCAGGGAAGCGAGCTCCTACGAGCAGTACTTC
TRBJ2-7	TRBV18	NA	TRBD1	CASSASPGQATYEQYF	TGTGCCAGCTCGGCCTCTCCGGGACAGGCTACCTACGAGCAGTACTTC
TRBJ2-3	TRBV6-2/TRBV6-3	NA	TRBD2	CASSYGTSGTSDTQYF	TGTGCCAGCAGTTACGGGACTAGCGGGACCTCAGATACGCAGTATTTT
TRBJ2-2	TRBV28	NA	NA	CASSLSDTGELFF	TGTGCCAGCAGTTTATCGGACACCGGGGAGCTGTTTTTT
TRBJ2-7	TRBV19	few	NA	CASSLSSAPTYEQYF	TGTGCCAGTAGCCTTTCTAGCGCCCCTACCTACGAGCAGTACTTC
TRBJ2-7	TRBV28	NA	TRBD2	CASGPGLAGYEQYF	TGTGCCAGCGGGCCGGGACTAGCGGGCTACGAGCAGTACTTC
TRBJ1-6	TRBV19	NA	NA	CASSMRGWASYNSPLHF	TGTGCCAGTAGTATGCGGGGTTGGGCGTCCTATAATTCACCCCTCCACTTT
TRBJ2-1	TRBV10-3	once	NA	CAISESSGNNEQFF	TGTGCCATCAGTGAGTCTAGCGGTAACAATGAGCAGTTCTTC
TRBJ2-5	TRBV6-5	NA	NA	CASSLPTLGETQYF	TGTGCCAGCAGTTTACCCACCTTGGGCGAGACCCAGTACTTC